This T cell receptor beta chain was documented in a study of OX40 agonist ivuxolimab in advanced cancers. Study summary: A diagnosis of hepatocellular carcinoma, melanoma, renal cell or head and neck cancer was present in dose-escalation patients. Whole-study findings and limits: Which antigen the expanded peripheral T cells recognized is unknown.

About this clone itself: The target antigen is unknown.

TCRdb's copy holds only in-frame clones and misses some; the assay was immunoSEQ multiplex PCR. Counted here are tens of thousands of clones, 90% to 95% occurring once; the ten biggest clones make up approximately 2.4%. The germline gives CDR1 MGHDK, CDR2 SYGVNS. The CDR3 consists of 14 residues. V lost 7 bases, J lost 0 bases, and 12 bases lay in between. Sequencing was performed on CD4+ or CD8+ T cells sorted from blood, taken in a trial of the OX40 agonist ivuxolimab. The sequence came from an adult with an advanced solid tumor such as melanoma, head and neck, liver or kidney cancer. The V call is TRBV25-1, the J call TRBJ1-1; D is ambiguous. The CDR3 here is CASTPRKMNTEAFF. CDR3 nucleotide sequence: TGTGCCAGCACCCCGAGAAAGATGAACACTGAAGCTTTCTTT.